This TCR beta chain was sequenced during a study of vaccination and CD4 T cells after COVID-19. Of note for this clonotype: Its target is not known.

CDR3 size: 11 residues. V lost 5 bases to trimming and J lost 2 bases, with 4 bases between them. Germline CDR1 reads SGHTA; CDR2 reads FQGNSA. Treatment defined: roughly 10-day PBMC culture with coronavirus spike peptide pools or control peptides (ViraFEST assay). Cultures of PBMCs, two million per well, were set up with about 9.4 IU/ml IL-2 and approximately 9.7 ug/ml peptide pools. Sequencing of DNA taken from cultured CD4+ T cells relied on the Oncomine TCR Beta short-read assay. Via MiXCR, TCRdb re-called the PCR reads, giving one row per CDR3 protein. The sample has around 26,000 distinct CDR3 sequences, roughly 71% seen once; the top ten hold around 16%.

This receptor was identified in a human donor who received a COVID-19 vaccine. This specimen was CD4+ T cells from blood, cultured in vitro, taken after SARS-CoV-2 vaccination. The chain couples TRBV7-2 to TRBJ2-7; D gene ambiguous. CDR3: CASSITYEQYF. CDR3 DNA sequence: TGTGCCAGCAGCATTACCTACGAGCAGTACTTC.